This TCR beta chain was recorded in a study of shared clonotypes between healthy human individuals. Turning to the study itself: Researchers assigned three CD4 naive, three CD4 memory, two CD8 naive and one CD8 memory plate to each donor. Findings of the study overall: Some naive CD4 clonotypes, around 4.9%, turned up in common across a handful of donors.

The CDR3 consists of 12 residues. The germline V and J ends were trimmed by 3 bases and 14 bases, with 14 bases remaining between them. Per germline, CDR1 MNHEY and CDR2 SMNVEV (reference sequence). Notes on this clone: Its antigen remains unknown.

Clones were read by immunoSEQ multiplex PCR, and TCRdb kept only the in-frame ones, dropping some. Of roughly 660,000 clones listed, around 90% are singletons. Only Caucasian adults living in Nashville, Tennessee made up the donor group. The CD8 memory fraction combined CD45RO+ cells with TemRA cells (CCR7-negative CD45RA+). The V call is TRBV27, the J call TRBJ2-1; D might be TRBD1 or TRBD2, each matching 6 bases. Sequenced: memory CD8+ T cells from PBMCs. The subset denotes: CD45RO+ cells pooled with CCR7-negative TemRA cells. The sequence was obtained from a man younger than 35 in good health. Some clones in this sample may be carry-over from other donors' samples. CDR3 in amino acids: CASSFPGAGEFF. The CDR3 DNA is TGTGCCAGCAGTTTCCCGGGGGCCGGGGAGTTCTTC.